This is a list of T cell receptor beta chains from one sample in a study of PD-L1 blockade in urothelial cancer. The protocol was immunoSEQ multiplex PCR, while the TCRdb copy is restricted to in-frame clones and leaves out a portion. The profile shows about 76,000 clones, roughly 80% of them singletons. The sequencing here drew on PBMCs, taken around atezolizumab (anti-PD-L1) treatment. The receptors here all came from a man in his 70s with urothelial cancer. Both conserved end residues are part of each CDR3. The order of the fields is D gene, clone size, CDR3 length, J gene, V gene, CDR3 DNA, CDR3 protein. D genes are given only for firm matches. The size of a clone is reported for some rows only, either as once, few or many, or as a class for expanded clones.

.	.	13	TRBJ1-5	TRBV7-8	TGTGCCAGCAGCTTAGGGCGGGATCAGCCCCAGCATTTT	CASSLGRDQPQHF
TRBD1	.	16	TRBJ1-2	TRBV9	TGTGCCAGCAGCCCCCGAACGGGACAGGGGAACTATGGCTACACCTTC	CASSPRTGQGNYGYTF
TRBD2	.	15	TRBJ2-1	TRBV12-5	TGTGCTAGTGGTTCAAGCGGGGGGACCTACAATGAGCAGTTCTTC	CASGSSGGTYNEQFF
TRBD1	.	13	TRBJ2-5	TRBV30	TGTGCCCTGACTCGACAGGGGGAAGAGACCCAGTACTTC	CALTRQGEETQYF
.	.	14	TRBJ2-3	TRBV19	TGTGCCAGTAGTATAAGGACAGGCACAGATACGCAGTATTTT	CASSIRTGTDTQYF
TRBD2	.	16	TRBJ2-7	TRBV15	TGTGCCACCAGCAGAGGAACTAGCGGGAAGCGACACGAGCAGTACTTC	CATSRGTSGKRHEQYF
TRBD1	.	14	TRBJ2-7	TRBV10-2	TGCGCCACCACTAGGGACAGGGTGAACTACGAGCAGTACTTC	CATTRDRVNYEQYF
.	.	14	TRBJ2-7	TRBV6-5	TGTGCCAGCAGTCCGTACCCCGGTTACTACGAGCAGTACTTC	CASSPYPGYYEQYF
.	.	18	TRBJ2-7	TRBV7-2	TGTGCCAGCAGCCCCAGATCCTCCCGGGACACTCTCTCCTACGAGCAGTACTTC	CASSPRSSRDTLSYEQYF
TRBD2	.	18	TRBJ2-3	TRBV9	TGTGCCAGCAGCGCCGGGACTAGCGGGGGGACTATCACAGATACGCAGTATTTT	CASSAGTSGGTITDTQYF
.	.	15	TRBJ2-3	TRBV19	TGTGCCAGTAGTGCCGGTGCATTCCGCACAGATACGCAGTATTTT	CASSAGAFRTDTQYF
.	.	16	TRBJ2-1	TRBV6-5	TGTGCCAGCAGTTACTCAGGGCAGGGGAGCTACAATGAGCAGTTCTTC	CASSYSGQGSYNEQFF
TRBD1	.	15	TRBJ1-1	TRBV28	TGTGCCAGCAGTTTAGGGGACAGGAAGAACACTGAAGCTTTCTTT	CASSLGDRKNTEAFF
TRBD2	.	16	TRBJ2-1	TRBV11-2	TGTGCCAGCAGCCCCAGACTAGCGGGAGGGATGAATGAGCAGTTCTTC	CASSPRLAGGMNEQFF
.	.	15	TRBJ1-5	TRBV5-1	TGCGCCAGCAGCCTATCGGGTCAGGGCGGCCAGCCCCAGCATTTT	CASSLSGQGGQPQHF
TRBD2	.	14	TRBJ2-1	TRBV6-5	TGTGCCAGCAGACGGGACTTTCGGGGGGATGAGCAGTTCTTC	CASRRDFRGDEQFF
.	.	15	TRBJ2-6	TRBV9	TGTGCCAGCAGCGGGGCGGGTCACGGGGCCAACGTCCTGACTTTC	CASSGAGHGANVLTF
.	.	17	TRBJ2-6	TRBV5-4	TGTGCCACCCCTTCAGGTGAAGGCGTCTCTGGGGCCAACGTCCTGACTTTC	CATPSGEGVSGANVLTF
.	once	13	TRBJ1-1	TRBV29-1	TGCAGCGTTCGGAGGCACCTGGGCACTGAAGCTTTCTTT	CSVRRHLGTEAFF
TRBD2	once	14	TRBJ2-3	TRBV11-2	TGTGCCAGCACCCGAGGCGGGAGGGCAGATACGCAGTATTTT	CASTRGGRADTQYF
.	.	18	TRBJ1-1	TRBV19	TGTGCCACCACATTCGGGAGAGGGCTTAGTTTCATGAACACTGAAGCTTTCTTT	CATTFGRGLSFMNTEAFF
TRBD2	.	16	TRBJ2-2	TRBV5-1	TGCGCCAGCAGCTCAGGACTAGCGGCCGACACCGGGGAGCTGTTTTTT	CASSSGLAADTGELFF
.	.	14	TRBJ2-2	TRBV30	TGTGCCTGGAGTGGGACAGCGAACACCGGGGAGCTGTTTTTT	CAWSGTANTGELFF
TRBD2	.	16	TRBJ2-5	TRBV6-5	TGTGCCAGCAGTTACCTGGGACTAGCGGGACAAGAGACCCAGTACTTC	CASSYLGLAGQETQYF
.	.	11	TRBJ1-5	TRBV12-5	TGTGCTAGTGGCCCTATTGAGCCCCAGCATTTT	CASGPIEPQHF
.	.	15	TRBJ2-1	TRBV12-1	TGTGCCAGCCCCATGGACCGGGACAGGGGTCGCGAGCAGTTCTTC	CASPMDRDRGREQFF
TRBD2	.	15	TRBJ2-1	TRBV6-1	TGTGCCAGCAGTGCTGGGACTAGCGCCCCTAATGAGCAGTTCTTC	CASSAGTSAPNEQFF
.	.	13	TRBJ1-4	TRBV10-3	TGTGCCGTACGGGGGGGGGCTAATGAAAAACTGTTTTTT	CAVRGGANEKLFF
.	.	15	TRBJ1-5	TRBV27	TGTGCCAGCAGCCGGGGGTCCATCCTCAATCAGCCCCAGCATTTT	CASSRGSILNQPQHF
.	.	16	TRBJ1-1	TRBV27	TGTGCCAGCAGTTTATATCTGAGGGCGCCGAACACTGAAGCTTTCTTT	CASSLYLRAPNTEAFF
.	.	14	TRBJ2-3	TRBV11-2	TGTGCCAGCAGCTTACAGGGAGGAGGGGATACGCAGTATTTT	CASSLQGGGDTQYF
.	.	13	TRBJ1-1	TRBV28	TGTGCCAGCAGTTTTGTCCTCTCACTTGAAGCTTTCTTT	CASSFVLSLEAFF
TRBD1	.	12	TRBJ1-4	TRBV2	TGTGCCAGTAGACAGGGCAATGAAAAACTGTTTTTT	CASRQGNEKLFF
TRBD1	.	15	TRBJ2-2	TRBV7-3	TGTGCCAGCAGCCCGCGACAGGGTCAAGCCGGGGAGCTGTTTTTT	CASSPRQGQAGELFF
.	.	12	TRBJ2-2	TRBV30	TGTGCCTCCCGAGCAGGGACCGGGGAGCTGTTTTTT	CASRAGTGELFF
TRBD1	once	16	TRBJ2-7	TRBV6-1	TGTGCCAGCAGTGAAGAGATGGGGACAGGGGGGAGGTCGCAGTACTTC	CASSEEMGTGGRSQYF
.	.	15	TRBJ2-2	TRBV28	TGTGCCAGCAGTGGACTGGGGGCAAACACCGGGGAGCTGTTTTTT	CASSGLGANTGELFF
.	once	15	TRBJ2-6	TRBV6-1	TGTGCCAGCAGGACTACAGGGTCCGGGGCCAACGTCCTGACTTTC	CASRTTGSGANVLTF
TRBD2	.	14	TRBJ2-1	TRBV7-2	TGTGCCAGCAGCCCTAGCGGGACCTACAATGAGCAGTTCTTC	CASSPSGTYNEQFF
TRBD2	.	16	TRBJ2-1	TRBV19	TGTGCCAGAGAGGCCAGCGGGACCCCCCTAGGCAATGAGCAGTTCTTC	CAREASGTPLGNEQFF